What follows are 15 T cell receptor beta chains derived from one specimen sequenced in a study of post-analysis software for immune sequencing data. Study-wide results and caveats: Roughly five TRBV segments appeared more often in patients than in controls, and TRBV5-6, TRBV5-1 and TRBV20-1 were among these.

Their specific antigens are unknown. TCR beta cDNA libraries included unique molecular identifiers. MiXCR, applied by TCRdb to the PCR reads, yields one record per CDR3 protein. The repertoire holds 430,000 or so distinct CDR3 sequences, with less than 40% as singletons. Sample: blood. These TCRs come from a girl aged 2-15 years with multiple sclerosis.

This clonotype has only a few counts. This sequence joins TRBV12-3 or TRBV12-4 and TRBJ2-5, with D possibly matching TRBD2 (6 bases). V was cut by 3 bases and J by 5 bases, with 10 bases left in between. The CDR3 is 13 residues long. The CDR3 nucleotides read TGTGCCAGCAGTTTCGGGAGCATGGAGACCCAGTACTTC. Translated: CASSFGSMETQYF.

This clonotype showed up just a few times. V gene TRBV4-1 combines with J gene TRBJ1-6, with D tentatively TRBD1 (5 bases). Germline V lookup: CDR1 MGHRA, CDR2 YSYEKL. The CDR3 runs 14 residues. Trimming shortened V by 9 bases and J by 8 bases, and 17 bases separated the two germline ends. The CDR3 here is CASQPQGAYSPLHF. Here the CDR3 DNA reads TGCGCCAGTCAACCTCAGGGTGCTTATTCACCCCTCCACTTT.

This rearrangement joins TRBV9 to TRBJ2-5; weak D call: TRBD1 (5 bases). The CDR3 contains 17 residues. V lost 5 bases, J lost 5 bases, and 25 bases lay in between. Per the germline V gene, CDR1 is SGDLS and CDR2 is YYNGEE. The CDR3 nucleotides read TGTGCCAGCAGTTACTTCCAGGGTCGAAGGGGTTTGGAGACCCAGTACTTC. It codes for CASSYFQGRRGLETQYF.

The gene calls are TRBV7-8 and TRBJ2-5; D possibly corresponds to TRBD1 (6 bases). The V gene lost 1 base and the J gene lost 0 bases, with 9 bases spanning the gap. Looked up from germline, CDR1 is SGHVS and CDR2 is FQNEAQ. The CDR3 extends over 15 amino acids. This chain's CDR3 is CASSLVWTDQETQYF. In nucleotides, the CDR3 is TGTGCCAGCAGCTTAGTCTGGACAGACCAAGAGACCCAGTACTTC.

The V and J genes are TRBV9 and TRBJ2-3, with unresolved D. V gave up 6 bases and J gave up 3 bases, with 11 bases separating them. Germline-derived CDR1 and CDR2 are SGDLS and YYNGEE. The CDR3 sequence is 13 residues long. The CDR3 DNA reads TGTGCCAGCAACGAGGTGGGAACAGATACGCAGTATTTT. Its translation is CASNEVGTDTQYF.

V gene TRBV7-2 combines with J gene TRBJ2-7; D is ambiguous. Germline V gene sequence: CDR1 SGHTA, CDR2 FQGNSA. V gave up 1 base and J gave up 1 base, with 11 bases separating them. This CDR3 is built from 15 residues. CDR3 region: CASSLVGGGSYEQYF. DNA of the CDR3: TGTGCCAGCAGCTTAGTGGGCGGCGGATCCTACGAGCAGTACTTC.

CDR3 in DNA: TGCAGCGTCTCCTTTGGGAACATTCAGTACTTC. It encodes CSVSFGNIQYF. This chain joins TRBV29-1 and TRBJ2-4; D is undetermined. Germline V gene data show CDR1 as SQVTM and CDR2 as ANQGSEA. The CDR3 runs to 11 residues. Trimming shortened V by 6 bases and J by 7 bases, and 10 bases separated the two germline ends.

The CDR3 nucleotides are TGTGCCACCAGCAGTCCGGGACAGAGATTCGACATGAACACTGAAGCTTTCTTT. Residues: CATSSPGQRFDMNTEAFF. This chain links TRBV15 with TRBJ1-1; 7 positions agree with TRBD1. The CDR3 length is 18 residues. The V gene's germline CDR1 is LNHNV and CDR2 YYDKDF (reference sequence). V lost 3 bases to trimming and J lost 0 bases; unmatched junction nucleotides: 13.

The genes are TRBV29-1 and TRBJ1-2, with TRBD1 matching 7 bases. CDR3 size: 11 residues. The ends lost 1 base at V and 10 bases at J; junction bases unmatched: 3. Per the germline V gene, CDR1 is SQVTM and CDR2 is ANQGSEA. The CDR3 here is CSVEGDRVYTF. The CDR3 coding sequence is TGCAGCGTTGAAGGGGACAGAGTCTACACCTTC.

On this clonotype: Possible read error: a much larger clone is one base away. The J gene is TRBJ2-3, the V gene TRBV10-3; D perhaps matches TRBD2 (5 bases). CDR1 and CDR2 (germline): ENHRY, SYGVKD. CDR3 length: 15 amino acids. The CDR3 loop is CALSDRQRSTDTQYF. The DNA for the CDR3 is TGTGCCCTCAGTGATCGGCAGCGGTCCACAGATACGCAGTATTTT.

As concerns this clonotype: A junction boundary mismatches the germline segment, possibly from a read error. The chain links TRBV9 to TRBJ2-2; possible D gene TRBD2, 5 bases. The CDR3 sequence is 14 residues long. Germline values: CDR1 SGDLS, CDR2 YYNGEE. The CDR3 is CAGSGTTGTGELFF. The CDR3 DNA sequence: TGTGCCGGCAGCGGCACGACTGGCACCGGGGAGCTGTTTTTT.

The chain carries TRBV5-5 and TRBJ1-4, with D unclear. The germline V gene has CDR1 SGHKS and CDR2 YYEKEE (reference sequence). The CDR3 contains 15 residues. With 4 bases removed from V and 8 bases from J, the gap between germline ends came to 18 bases. Written as DNA, the CDR3 is TGTGCCAGCAGCCAACTGACGGACGGGAGGGAAAAACTGTTTTTT. Residues: CASSQLTDGREKLFF.

J is TRBJ2-1 and V is TRBV15; D unclear. The CDR3 covers 16 residues. Germline lookup yields CDR1 LNHNV and CDR2 YYDKDF (reference sequence). V was pared by 0 bases and J by 1 base, with 10 bases between. In DNA form, the CDR3 reads TGTGCCACCAGCAGAGATCAACCATCATCCTACAATGAGCAGTTCTTC. Its protein product is CATSRDQPSSYNEQFF.

A few counts support this clonotype. DNA of the CDR3: TGTGCCAGCAGTTTATTAGACAGATCCTACGAGCAGTACTTC. Protein sequence: CASSLLDRSYEQYF. The chain joins TRBV28 to TRBJ2-7, with a weak D call TRBD1 (5 bases). The CDR3 is 14 amino acids. V lost 1 base to trimming and J lost 1 base, with 8 bases between them. Germline V gene lookup returns CDR1 MDHEN and CDR2 SYDVKM.

This clonotype was recorded a few times. The chain carries TRBV4-3 and TRBJ1-2, with 8 nucleotides matching TRBD1. With V trimmed by 0 bases and J by 6 bases, 9 bases remained unmatched. The CDR3 sequence is 16 residues long. Germline lookup yields CDR1 LGHNA and CDR2 YSLEER. In DNA, the CDR3 is TGCGCCAGCAGCCAAGAAGCAGGGGGCTCGTTGAATGGCTACACCTTC. Translating it yields CASSQEAGGSLNGYTF.